This T cell receptor (beta chain) was observed in a study of blood T cell repertoires in COVID-19. The overall study: Researchers got acute and convalescent COVID-19 samples from the United States, Italy and Spain. T cells, B-cell-depleted T cells, or PBMCs supplied cDNA or gDNA.

This CDR3 spans 13 amino acids. Germline assignment: CDR1 LNHDA and CDR2 SQIVND (reference sequence). The V and J ends lost 8 bases and 2 bases respectively, with 12 bases between them. As handled by the study authors: Amplification with reference gene primers provided the estimates of nucleated cell counts. Method: immunoSEQ multiplex PCR; TCRdb's copy keeps in-frame clones and lacks some. The V and J calls and clone size are taken from that table; D and trimming were inferred from the DNA. The data hold 150,000 to 200,000 clones, with 80% to 90% observed a single time. This TCR was sampled from a man in his 60s with acute or convalescent COVID-19. V usage is TRBV19 and J usage is TRBJ1-2; D gene unclear. Input material: peripheral blood. The CDR3 region has the DNA TGTGCCAGTTCGAGTGGAGGGAACTATGGCTACACCTTC. Translating gives CASSSGGNYGYTF.